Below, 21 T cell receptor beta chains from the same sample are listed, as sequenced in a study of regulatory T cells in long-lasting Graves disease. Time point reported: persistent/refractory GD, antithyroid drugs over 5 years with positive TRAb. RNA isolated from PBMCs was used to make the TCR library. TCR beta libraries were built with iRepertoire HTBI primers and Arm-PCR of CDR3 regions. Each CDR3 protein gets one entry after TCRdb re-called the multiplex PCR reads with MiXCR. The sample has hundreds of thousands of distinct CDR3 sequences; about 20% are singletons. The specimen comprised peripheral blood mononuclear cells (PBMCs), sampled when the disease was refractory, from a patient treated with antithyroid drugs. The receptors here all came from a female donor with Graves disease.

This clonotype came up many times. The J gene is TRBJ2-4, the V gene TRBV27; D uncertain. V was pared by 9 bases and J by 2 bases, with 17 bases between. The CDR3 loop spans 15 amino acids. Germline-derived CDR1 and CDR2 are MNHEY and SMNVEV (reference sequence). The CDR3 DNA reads TGTGCCAGTCGTGGGTGGATCGGGTCCAAAAACATTCAGTACTTC. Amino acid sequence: CASRGWIGSKNIQYF.

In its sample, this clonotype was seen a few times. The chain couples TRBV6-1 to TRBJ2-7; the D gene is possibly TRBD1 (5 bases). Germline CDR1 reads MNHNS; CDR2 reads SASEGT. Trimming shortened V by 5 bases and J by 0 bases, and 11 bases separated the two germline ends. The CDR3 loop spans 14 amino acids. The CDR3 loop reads CASSRSQGSYEQYF. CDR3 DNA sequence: TGTGCCAGCAGTCGGTCGCAGGGCTCCTACGAGCAGTACTTC.

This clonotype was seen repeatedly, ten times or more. In nucleotides, the CDR3 is TGTGCCAGCAGTCCGGATTCCGGGACAGGTTCCTACGAGCAGTACTTC. This gives the protein CASSPDSGTGSYEQYF. The chain uses TRBV28 and TRBJ2-7; 8 bases line up with TRBD1. V lost 5 bases to trimming and J lost 1 base; unmatched junction nucleotides: 10. There are 16 residues in the CDR3. Germline V gives CDR1 MDHEN, CDR2 SYDVKM.

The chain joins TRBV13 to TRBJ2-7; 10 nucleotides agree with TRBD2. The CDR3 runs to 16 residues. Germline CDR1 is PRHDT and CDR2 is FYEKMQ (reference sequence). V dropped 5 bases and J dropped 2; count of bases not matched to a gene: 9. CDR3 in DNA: TGTGCCAGCAGCCCCCGCCCGCTAGCGGGGGCCTACGAGCAGTACTTC. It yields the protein CASSPRPLAGAYEQYF.

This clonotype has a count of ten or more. In nucleotides, the CDR3 is TGTGCCAGCAGCTTAGCGGCGGGAGCAAACGAGCAGTACTTC. Protein product: CASSLAAGANEQYF. The rearrangement uses TRBV7-2 and TRBJ2-7; 7 positions match TRBD2. The length of the CDR3 is 14 residues. With V trimmed by 0 bases and J by 5 bases, 4 bases remained unmatched. Germline V gene data show CDR1 as SGHTA and CDR2 as FQGNSA.

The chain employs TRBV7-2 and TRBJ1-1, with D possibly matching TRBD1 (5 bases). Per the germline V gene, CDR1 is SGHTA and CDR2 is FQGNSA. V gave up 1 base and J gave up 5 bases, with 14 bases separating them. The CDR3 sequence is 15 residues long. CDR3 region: CASSLGGGVWTEAFF. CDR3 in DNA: TGTGCCAGCAGCTTAGGGGGAGGGGTCTGGACTGAAGCTTTCTTT.

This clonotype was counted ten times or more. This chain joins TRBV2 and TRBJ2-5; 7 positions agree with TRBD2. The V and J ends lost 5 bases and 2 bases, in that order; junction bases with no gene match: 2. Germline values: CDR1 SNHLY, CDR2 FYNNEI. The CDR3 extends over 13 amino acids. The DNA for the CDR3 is TGTGCCAGCAGTCGAGCGGGGCAAGAGACCCAGTACTTC. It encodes CASSRAGQETQYF.

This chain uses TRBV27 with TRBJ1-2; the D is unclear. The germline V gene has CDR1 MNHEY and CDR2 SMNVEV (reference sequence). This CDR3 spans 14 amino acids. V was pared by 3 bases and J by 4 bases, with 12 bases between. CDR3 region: CASSFSASSYGYTF. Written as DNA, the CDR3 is TGTGCCAGCAGTTTTTCGGCCTCTTCCTATGGCTACACCTTC.

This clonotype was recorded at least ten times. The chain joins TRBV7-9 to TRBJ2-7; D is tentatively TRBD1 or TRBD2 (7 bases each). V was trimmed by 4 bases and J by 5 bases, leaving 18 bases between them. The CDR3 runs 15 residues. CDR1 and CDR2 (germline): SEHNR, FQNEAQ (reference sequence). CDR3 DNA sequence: TGTGCCAGCAGCTGGCAAGCGGGACAGTCGGACGAGCAGTACTTC. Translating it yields CASSWQAGQSDEQYF.

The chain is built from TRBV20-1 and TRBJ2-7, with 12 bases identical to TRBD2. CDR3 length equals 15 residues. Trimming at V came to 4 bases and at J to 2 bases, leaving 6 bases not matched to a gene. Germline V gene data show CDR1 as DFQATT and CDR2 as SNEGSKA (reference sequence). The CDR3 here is CSAKPGLAGPYEQYF. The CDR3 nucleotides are TGCAGTGCTAAACCGGGACTAGCGGGCCCCTACGAGCAGTACTTC.

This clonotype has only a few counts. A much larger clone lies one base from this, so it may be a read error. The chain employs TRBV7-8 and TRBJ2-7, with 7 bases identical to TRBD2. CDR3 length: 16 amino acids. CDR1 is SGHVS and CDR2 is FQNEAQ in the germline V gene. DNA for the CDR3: TGTGCCAGCAGCGGGAGGTTGGGAGGGTGGACGGACGAGCGGTACTTC. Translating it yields CASSGRLGGWTDERYF.

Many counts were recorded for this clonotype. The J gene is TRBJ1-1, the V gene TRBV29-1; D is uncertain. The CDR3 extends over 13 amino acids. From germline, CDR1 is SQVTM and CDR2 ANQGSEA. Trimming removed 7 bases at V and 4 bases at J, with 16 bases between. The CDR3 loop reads CSGSDGRGTEAFF. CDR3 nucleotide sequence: TGCAGCGGATCCGATGGGCGAGGCACTGAAGCTTTCTTT.

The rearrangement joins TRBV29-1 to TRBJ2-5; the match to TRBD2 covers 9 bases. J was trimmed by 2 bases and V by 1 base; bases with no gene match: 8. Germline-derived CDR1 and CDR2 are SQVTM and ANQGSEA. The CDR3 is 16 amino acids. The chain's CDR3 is CSVEASGTTLQETQYF. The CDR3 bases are TGCAGCGTTGAAGCTAGCGGGACCACATTGCAAGAGACCCAGTACTTC.

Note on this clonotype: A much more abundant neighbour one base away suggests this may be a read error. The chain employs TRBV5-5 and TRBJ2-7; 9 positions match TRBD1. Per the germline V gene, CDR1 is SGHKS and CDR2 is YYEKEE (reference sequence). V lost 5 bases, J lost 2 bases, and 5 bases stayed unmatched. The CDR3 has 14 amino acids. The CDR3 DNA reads TGTGCCAGCAGGTACGGGACAGGGACCTACGAGCAGTACTTC. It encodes CASRYGTGTYEQYF.

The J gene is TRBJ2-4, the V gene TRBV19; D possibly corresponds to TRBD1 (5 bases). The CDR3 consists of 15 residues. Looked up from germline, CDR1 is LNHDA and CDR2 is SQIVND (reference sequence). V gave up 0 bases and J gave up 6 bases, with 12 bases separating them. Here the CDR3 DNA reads TGTGCCAGTAGTATAGATCAGGGTAGAGGAAACATTCAGTACTTC. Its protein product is CASSIDQGRGNIQYF.

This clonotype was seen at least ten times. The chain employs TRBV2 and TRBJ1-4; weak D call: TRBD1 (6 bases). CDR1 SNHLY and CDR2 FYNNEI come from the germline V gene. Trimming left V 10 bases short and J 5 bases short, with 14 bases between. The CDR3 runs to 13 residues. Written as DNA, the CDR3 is TGTGCCACTAAGAAGGGGGAGAATGAAAAACTGTTTTTT. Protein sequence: CATKKGENEKLFF.

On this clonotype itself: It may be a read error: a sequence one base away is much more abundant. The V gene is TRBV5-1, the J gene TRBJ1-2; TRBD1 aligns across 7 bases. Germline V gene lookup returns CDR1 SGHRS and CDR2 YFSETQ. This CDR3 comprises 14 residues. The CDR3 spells CASWTGSANYGCTF. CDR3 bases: TGCGCCAGCTGGACAGGATCCGCTAACTATGGCTGCACCTTC.

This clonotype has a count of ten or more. The CDR3 sequence is CASRPTSGTGRFSGANVLTF. The CDR3, as DNA: TGTGCCAGTCGCCCTACGTCAGGGACAGGGAGATTCTCTGGGGCCAACGTCCTGACTTTC. The J gene is TRBJ2-6, the V gene TRBV19; TRBD1 matches at 9 bases. The germline V gene has CDR1 LNHDA and CDR2 SQIVND (reference sequence). This CDR3 has 20 residues. The trim removed 8 bases at V and 0 bases at J, leaving 17 bases unmatched.

The CDR3 DNA reads TGCAGTGCTAGAGGGCGGGAGGGCCTGGTCGAGCAGTACTTC. This translates into CSARGREGLVEQYF. The chain is built from TRBV20-1 and TRBJ2-7, with TRBD2 matching 9 bases. The ends lost 1 base at V and 6 bases at J; junction bases unmatched: 7. Germline V gene lookup returns CDR1 DFQATT and CDR2 SNEGSKA (reference sequence). The CDR3 spans 14 residues.

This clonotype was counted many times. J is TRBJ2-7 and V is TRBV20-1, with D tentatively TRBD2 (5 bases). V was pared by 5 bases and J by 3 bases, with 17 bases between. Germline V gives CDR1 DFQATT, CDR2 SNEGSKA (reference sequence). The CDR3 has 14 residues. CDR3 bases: TGCAGTGCTGTACGGCCCGAGGGCCGCTACGAGCAGTACTTC. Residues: CSAVRPEGRYEQYF.

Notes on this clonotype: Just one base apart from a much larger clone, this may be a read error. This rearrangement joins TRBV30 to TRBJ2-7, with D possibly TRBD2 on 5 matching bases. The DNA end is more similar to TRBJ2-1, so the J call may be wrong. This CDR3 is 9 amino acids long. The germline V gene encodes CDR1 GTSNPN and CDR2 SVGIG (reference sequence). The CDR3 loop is CASGSEQFF. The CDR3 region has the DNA TGTGCCTCGGGGAGCGAGCAGTTCTTC.